These 9 T cell receptor beta chains were all obtained from the same sample, sequenced in a study of T cells in Graves' hyperthyroidism and ophthalmopathy. From RNA transcripts, TCR beta CDR3 regions were amplified. Initially, a first-round RT-PCR of the TCR CDR3 employed the HTBI primer set. In TCRdb, the multiplex PCR reads were re-called with MiXCR into one record per CDR3 protein. The data show hundreds of thousands of distinct CDR3 sequences, with 16% seen just once and less than 4.5% held by the top ten. The sample was blood. These receptors were collected from a woman between 25 and 40 years old with Graves' hyperthyroidism.

This clonotype appeared many times. This chain joins TRBV6-1 and TRBJ2-5; D ambiguous. The CDR3 has 14 residues. Trimming pared 2 bases from V and 4 bases from J, leaving 11 bases between. CDR1 and CDR2 (germline): MNHNS, SASEGT. Written as DNA, the CDR3 is TGTGCCAGCAGTGAATGGAAGGGCCGAGAGACCCAGTACTTC. Translating it yields CASSEWKGRETQYF.

At least ten counts were recorded for this clonotype. The genes are TRBV28 and TRBJ2-7; no clear D. Germline V gene sequence: CDR1 MDHEN, CDR2 SYDVKM. V was cut by 5 bases and J by 0 bases, with 14 bases left in between. The CDR3 is 15 residues long. The CDR3 region has the DNA TGTGCCAGCAGTCCCGAAAGGGAAAGCTCCTACGAGCAGTACTTC. It yields the protein CASSPERESSYEQYF.

In this sample, this clonotype turned up a few times. The chain has TRBV2 and TRBJ1-5, with 9 bases that match TRBD1. V gave up 6 bases and J gave up 7 bases; unmatched junction bases: 13. This CDR3 is 16 amino acids long. Germline CDR1 SNHLY, CDR2 FYNNEI. CDR3 amino acids: CASSNPTGGVEQPQHF. DNA for the CDR3: TGTGCCAGCAGCAATCCGACAGGGGGGGTGGAACAGCCCCAGCATTTT.

A word on this clonotype: The junction departs from the called germline gene at one end, perhaps through a read error. The chain uses TRBV24-1 and TRBJ1-1; 7 bases fit TRBD1. The germline V gene encodes CDR1 KGHDR and CDR2 SFDVKD. There are 15 residues in the CDR3. CDR3 protein: CATSDPRTGSPRHTF. The CDR3 coding sequence is TGTGCCACCAGTGACCCGAGGACAGGCAGTCCCCGTCATACCTTT.

This clonotype was detected ten times or more. The CDR3: CSVAGSALLANTEAFF. CDR3 DNA sequence: TGCAGCGTTGCAGGCTCCGCCTTGTTGGCGAACACTGAAGCTTTCTTT. The rearrangement links TRBV29-1 to TRBJ1-1; D remains unclear. Germline V gene data show CDR1 as SQVTM and CDR2 as ANQGSEA. V was shortened by 4 bases and J by 1 base, with 19 bases between the two germline ends. The CDR3 totals 16 residues.

The rearrangement joins TRBV6-1 to TRBJ1-4, with D possibly TRBD1 on 6 matching bases. The CDR3 runs 14 residues. Germline V gene sequence: CDR1 MNHNS, CDR2 SASEGT. V was cut by 10 bases and J by 9 bases, with 21 bases left in between. This chain's CDR3 is CATSSAGARKKLFF. The CDR3 bases are TGTGCCACTTCTTCTGCAGGGGCGAGGAAAAAACTGTTTTTT.

This clonotype was counted many times. This chain connects TRBV7-9 to TRBJ2-7, with 9 bases lining up with TRBD2. Germline CDR1 SEHNR, CDR2 FQNEAQ (reference sequence). The length of the CDR3 is 16 residues. Germline trimming cut 5 bases from V and 1 base from J; bases unmatched to any gene: 9. The CDR3 protein is CASSIYSGSPSYEQYF. CDR3 DNA sequence: TGTGCCAGCAGCATTTATAGCGGGAGCCCTTCCTACGAGCAGTACTTC.

The table lists this clonotype with a few counts. The chain uses TRBV6-1 and TRBJ1-2; unclear D gene. The germline V and J ends were trimmed by 6 bases and 4 bases, with 6 bases remaining between them. Germline V gene lookup returns CDR1 MNHNS and CDR2 SASEGT. The CDR3 is 11 residues long. The CDR3 loop reads CASRAFYGYTF. CDR3 sequence (DNA): TGTGCCAGCAGGGCGTTCTATGGCTACACCTTC.

DNA for the CDR3: TGTGCCTGGAGCCTAGGGGGGGGACTCTATCAGCCCCAGCATTTT. It specifies CAWSLGGGLYQPQHF. The chain recombines TRBV30 with TRBJ1-5; a weak D match, TRBD1 (6 bases). The CDR3 runs to 15 residues. CDR1 is GTSNPN and CDR2 is SVGIG in the germline V gene (reference sequence). The V end lost 3 bases, the J end lost 5 bases, and 17 bases lay between the germline ends.